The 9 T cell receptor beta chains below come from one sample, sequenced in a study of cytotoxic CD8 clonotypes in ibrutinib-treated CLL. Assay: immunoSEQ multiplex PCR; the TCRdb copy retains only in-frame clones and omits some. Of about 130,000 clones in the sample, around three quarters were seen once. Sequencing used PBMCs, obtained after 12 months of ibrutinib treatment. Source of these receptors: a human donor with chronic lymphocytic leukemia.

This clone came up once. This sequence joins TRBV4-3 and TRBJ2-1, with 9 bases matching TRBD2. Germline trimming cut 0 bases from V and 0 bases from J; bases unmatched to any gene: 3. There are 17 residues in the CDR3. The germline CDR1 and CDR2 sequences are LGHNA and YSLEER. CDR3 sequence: CASSQDMTSGSYNEQFF. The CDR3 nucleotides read TGCGCCAGCAGCCAAGATATGACTAGCGGCTCCTACAATGAGCAGTTCTTC.

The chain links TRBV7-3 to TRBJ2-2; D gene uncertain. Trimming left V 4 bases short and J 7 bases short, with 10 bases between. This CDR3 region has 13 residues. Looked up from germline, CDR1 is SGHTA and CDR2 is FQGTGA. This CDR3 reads CASSSTPSGELFF. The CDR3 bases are TGTGCCAGCAGCTCAACCCCAAGCGGGGAGCTGTTTTTT. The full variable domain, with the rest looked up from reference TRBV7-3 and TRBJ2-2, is GAGVSQTPSNKVTEKGKYVELRCDPISGHTALYWYRQSLGQGPEFLIYFQGTGAADDSGLPNDRFFAVRPEGSVSTLKIQRTERGDSAVYLCASSSTPSGELFFGEGSRLTVL.

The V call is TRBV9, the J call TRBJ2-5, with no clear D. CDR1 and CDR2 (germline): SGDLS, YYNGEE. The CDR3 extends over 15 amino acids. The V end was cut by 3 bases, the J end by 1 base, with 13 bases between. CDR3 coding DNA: TGTGCCAGCAGCGGAGATCGAGGACCCCAAGAGACCCAGTACTTC. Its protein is CASSGDRGPQETQYF.

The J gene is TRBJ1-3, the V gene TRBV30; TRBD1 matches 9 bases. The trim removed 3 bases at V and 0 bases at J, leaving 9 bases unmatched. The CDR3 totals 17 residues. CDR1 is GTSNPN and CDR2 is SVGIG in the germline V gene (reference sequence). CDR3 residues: CAWSRDRVPRSGNTIYF. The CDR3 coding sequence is TGTGCCTGGAGCCGGGACAGGGTCCCTCGCTCTGGAAACACCATATATTTT.

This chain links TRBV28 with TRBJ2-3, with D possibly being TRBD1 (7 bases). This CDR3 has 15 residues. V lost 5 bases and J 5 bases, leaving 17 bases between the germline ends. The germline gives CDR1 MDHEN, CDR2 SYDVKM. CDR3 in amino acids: CASSQGGNLKDTQYF. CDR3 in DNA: TGTGCCAGCAGTCAGGGGGGCAATTTGAAAGATACGCAGTATTTT.

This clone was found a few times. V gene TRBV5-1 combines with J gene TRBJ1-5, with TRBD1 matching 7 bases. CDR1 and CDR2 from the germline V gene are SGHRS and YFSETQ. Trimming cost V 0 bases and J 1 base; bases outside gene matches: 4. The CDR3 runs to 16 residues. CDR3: CASSLGTGGSNQPQHF. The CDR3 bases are TGCGCCAGCAGCTTGGGGACAGGCGGGAGCAATCAGCCCCAGCATTTT.

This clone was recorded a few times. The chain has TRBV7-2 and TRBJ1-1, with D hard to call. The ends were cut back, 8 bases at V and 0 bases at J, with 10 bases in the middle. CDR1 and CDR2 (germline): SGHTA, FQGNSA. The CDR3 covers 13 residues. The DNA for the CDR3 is TGTGCCAGCTGCGATAGCTTGAACACTGAAGCTTTCTTT. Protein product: CASCDSLNTEAFF.

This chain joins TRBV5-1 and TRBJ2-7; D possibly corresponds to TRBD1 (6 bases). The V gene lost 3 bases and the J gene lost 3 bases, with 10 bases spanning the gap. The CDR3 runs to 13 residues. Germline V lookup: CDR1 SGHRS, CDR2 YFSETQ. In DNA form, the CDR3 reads TGCGCCAGCAGCTCCGGACAGAACTACGAGCAGTACTTC. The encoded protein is CASSSGQNYEQYF.

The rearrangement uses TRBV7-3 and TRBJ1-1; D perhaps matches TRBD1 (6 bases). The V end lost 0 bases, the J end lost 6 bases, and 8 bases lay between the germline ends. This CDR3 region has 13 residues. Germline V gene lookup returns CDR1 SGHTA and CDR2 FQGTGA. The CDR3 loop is CASSLTQGSEAFF. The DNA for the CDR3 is TGTGCCAGCAGCTTAACACAGGGCTCTGAAGCTTTCTTT.